These 25 T cell receptor beta chains were all obtained from the same sample, sequenced in a study of T cell changes during pregnancy in multiple sclerosis. Data came from immunoSEQ multiplex PCR; TCRdb stores just in-frame clones and leaves some out. The sample has more than 90,000 clones, 80% to 95% seen once. The material sequenced was peripheral blood, taken in the second trimester of pregnancy. These receptors came from a female donor with multiple sclerosis, enrolled in a pregnancy study.

This clone was seen just once. This chain links TRBV27 with TRBJ2-7; TRBD2 agrees at 8 bases. The germline V gene encodes CDR1 MNHEY and CDR2 SMNVEV (reference sequence). Germline trimming cut 3 bases from V and 2 bases from J; bases unmatched to any gene: 6. The CDR3 is 15 amino acids. CDR3 in DNA: TGTGCCAGCAGTTTTCGTCTAGCGGGTCCCTACGAGCAGTACTTC. This encodes CASSFRLAGPYEQYF.

This sequence joins TRBV6-5 and TRBJ1-2; D is uncertain. There are 11 residues in the CDR3. Between the trimmed V and J ends, which lost 6 bases and 8 bases, there was a span of 10 bases. CDR1 and CDR2 (germline): MNHEY, SVGAGI. CDR3 sequence reads: CASRGVGGYTF. CDR3 DNA: TGTGCCAGCAGGGGCGTTGGGGGCTACACCTTC.

The CDR3 DNA reads as TGTGCCAGCAGCCCTGAAGCGGATGGCGGGATCTACGAGCAGTACTTC. It yields the protein CASSPEADGGIYEQYF. The chain combines TRBV7-9 with TRBJ2-7, with TRBD2 as a possible D gene (6 bases). The germline V and J ends were trimmed by 5 bases and 3 bases, with 20 bases remaining between them. CDR1 SEHNR and CDR2 FQNEAQ come from the germline V gene (reference sequence). The CDR3 totals 16 residues. The whole variable domain, remainder taken from reference TRBV7-9 and TRBJ2-7, is DTGVSQNPRHKITKRGQNVTFRCDPISEHNRLYWYRQTLGQGPEFLTYFQNEAQLEKSRLLSDRFSAERPKGSFSTLEIQRTEQGDSAMYLCASSPEADGGIYEQYFGPGTRLTVT.

This clone has just one count. This chain uses TRBV28 with TRBJ2-5; TRBD1 agrees at 11 bases. The CDR3 is 16 amino acids. Trimming at V came to 2 bases and at J to 1 base, leaving 3 bases not matched to a gene. Germline-derived CDR1 and CDR2 are MDHEN and SYDVKM. CDR3 in amino acids: CASSLRTGGPQETQYF. In DNA form, the CDR3 reads TGTGCCAGCAGTTTACGGACAGGGGGCCCCCAAGAGACCCAGTACTTC.

V is TRBV5-1 and J is TRBJ2-1; 8 bases match TRBD1. Germline CDR1 is SGHRS and CDR2 is YFSETQ. J gave up 4 bases and V 2 bases, and 5 bases lay outside the gene matches. The CDR3 length is 15 residues. DNA of the CDR3: TGCGCCAGCAGCTTCGACAGGGGCCTATACAATGAGCAGTTCTTC. Its protein product is CASSFDRGLYNEQFF.

The rearrangement uses TRBV19 and TRBJ1-4, with 7 bases matching TRBD1. Germline lookup yields CDR1 LNHDA and CDR2 SQIVND (reference sequence). CDR3 length: 14 residues. Germline trimming cut 8 bases from V and 3 bases from J; bases unmatched to any gene: 6. CDR3 sequence: CASGGQAANEKLFF. The DNA of the CDR3 is TGTGCCAGTGGCGGACAGGCTGCTAATGAAAAACTGTTTTTT.

The chain uses TRBV19 and TRBJ2-7, with D possibly TRBD1 on 6 matching bases. Trimming cost V 4 bases and J 2 bases, with 21 bases left between them. CDR1 is LNHDA and CDR2 is SQIVND in the germline V gene (reference sequence). The CDR3 length is 17 residues. The CDR3 spells CASSNVPDSTGAYEQYF. The CDR3, as DNA: TGTGCCAGTAGTAACGTACCGGACAGCACAGGAGCCTACGAGCAGTACTTC.

The rearrangement links TRBV19 to TRBJ2-1; the match to TRBD2 covers 8 bases. Germline assignment: CDR1 LNHDA and CDR2 SQIVND (reference sequence). The CDR3 loop spans 15 amino acids. J was trimmed by 6 bases and V by 7 bases; bases with no gene match: 11. CDR3 protein: CASMPGTRATNEQFF. In DNA, the CDR3 is TGTGCCAGTATGCCCGGGACTAGGGCCACCAATGAGCAGTTCTTC.

This chain connects TRBV6-6 to TRBJ1-5, with unresolved D. Trimming cost V 2 bases and J 6 bases, with 11 bases left between them. The germline V gene has CDR1 MNHNY and CDR2 SVGAGI (reference sequence). The CDR3 sequence is 14 residues long. Here the CDR3 reads CASSYTSGGQPQHF. The DNA for the CDR3 is TGTGCCAGCAGTTACACGAGCGGAGGTCAGCCCCAGCATTTT.

The chain links TRBV7-9 to TRBJ2-1; TRBD2 matches 7 bases. V was pared by 4 bases and J by 5 bases, with 2 bases of the junction left unmatched. CDR1 and CDR2 (germline): SEHNR, FQNEAQ (reference sequence). This CDR3 region has 13 residues. This chain's CDR3 is CASSSRGDNEQFF. DNA of the CDR3: TGTGCCAGCAGCTCCCGGGGGGACAATGAGCAGTTCTTC.

The V gene is TRBV27, the J gene TRBJ2-3, with D possibly TRBD1 on 6 matching bases. The CDR3 contains 15 residues. CDR1 is MNHEY, CDR2 SMNVEV, per germline (reference sequence). Trimming cost V 5 bases and J 3 bases, with 15 bases left between them. CDR3 DNA: TGTGCCAGCAGTCCAACAGGGCGTCGTACAGATACGCAGTATTTT. Its translation: CASSPTGRRTDTQYF.

V usage is TRBV6-6 and J usage is TRBJ1-5; D is undetermined. The germline gives CDR1 MNHNY, CDR2 SVGAGI (reference sequence). The length of the CDR3 is 13 residues. V lost 0 bases and J lost 9, with 9 bases in between. CDR3: CASSYSSVLPQHF. CDR3 nucleotide sequence: TGTGCCAGCAGTTACTCAAGCGTCCTGCCCCAGCATTTT.

This sequence joins TRBV7-9 and TRBJ2-3; 8 bases are a match to TRBD1. The CDR3 extends over 14 amino acids. Germline V gene sequence: CDR1 SEHNR, CDR2 FQNEAQ (reference sequence). V lost 5 bases and J lost 5; bases outside the gene matches: 6. CDR3 in amino acids: CASSPQGAKDTQYF. The CDR3 nucleotides read TGTGCCAGCAGCCCCCAGGGGGCTAAAGATACGCAGTATTTT.

The J gene is TRBJ1-5, the V gene TRBV7-9; D not resolved. Deletions cut 6 bases from V and 4 bases from J, with 13 bases between. CDR1 and CDR2 from the germline V gene are SEHNR and FQNEAQ (reference sequence). CDR3 length equals 14 residues. The CDR3 reads CASRGSGVNQPQHF. CDR3 coding DNA: TGTGCCAGCAGGGGGAGCGGGGTGAATCAGCCCCAGCATTTT.

This clone has only one observation. The V call is TRBV5-8, the J call TRBJ1-1; TRBD1 matches 8 bases. V trimming: 6 bases; J trimming: 0 bases; junction bases outside the gene matches: 7. The CDR3 consists of 15 residues. Per the germline V gene, CDR1 is SGHTS and CDR2 is YDEGEE. CDR3 sequence reads: CASTLRTGLNTEAFF. In nucleotides, the CDR3 is TGTGCCAGCACCCTGCGGACAGGGTTGAACACTGAAGCTTTCTTT.

The rearrangement joins TRBV11-2 to TRBJ2-3, with 7 bases that match TRBD1. The CDR3 is made up of 14 amino acids. The V gene end was trimmed by 4 bases and the J gene end by 3 bases; junction bases not matched to a gene: 4. Germline CDR1 reads SGHAT; CDR2 reads FQNNGV. DNA of the CDR3: TGTGCCAGCAGCTCATCGACAGGGACAGATACGCAGTATTTT. It translates to CASSSSTGTDTQYF. The full variable domain, completed using reference TRBV11-2 and TRBJ2-3, is EAGVAQSPRYKIIEKRQSVAFWCNPISGHATLYWYQQILGQGPKLLIQFQNNGVVDDSQLPKDRFSAERLKGVDSTLKIQPAKLEDSAVYLCASSSSTGTDTQYFGPGTRLTVL.

The chain links TRBV23-1 to TRBJ1-3; tentatively, D is TRBD1 (5 bases). TRBV23-1 is an ORF, with its function uncertain. V was pared by 3 bases and J by 0 bases, with 21 bases between. The CDR3 covers 19 residues. The CDR3 DNA is TGCGCCAGCAGTCATGAGGTTCACAGGCCGGCCTCCTCTGGAAACACCATATATTTT. Its protein product is CASSHEVHRPASSGNTIYF.

This chain connects TRBV27 to TRBJ2-3; 10 bases match TRBD1. CDR1 and CDR2 from the germline V gene are MNHEY and SMNVEV (reference sequence). This CDR3 region has 16 residues. Unmatched junction bases numbered 6, after V lost 2 bases and J lost 4 bases. For the CDR3, the DNA is TGTGCCAGCAGTTTACTACCGGGACAGGGGTCAGATACGCAGTATTTT. This gives the protein CASSLLPGQGSDTQYF.

The gene calls are TRBV6-1 and TRBJ1-1; tentatively, D is TRBD1 (6 bases). Deletions cut 6 bases from V and 8 bases from J, with 19 bases between. The CDR3 has 14 residues. The germline CDR1 and CDR2 sequences are MNHNS and SASEGT. CDR3 loop: CASRKQGFEPEAFF. The CDR3 nucleotides are TGTGCCAGCAGGAAACAGGGATTCGAGCCGGAAGCTTTCTTT.

The chain's CDR3 is CASSPDGLDYEQYF. CDR3 nucleotides: TGTGCCAGCAGCCCGGACGGACTGGACTACGAGCAGTACTTC. The chain recombines TRBV7-6 with TRBJ2-7; TRBD2 is a possible D gene (5 bases). Looked up from germline, CDR1 is SGHVS and CDR2 is FNYEAQ. The germline V and J ends were trimmed by 5 bases and 3 bases, with 14 bases remaining between them. The length of the CDR3 is 14 residues.

This clone showed up just once. This chain uses TRBV5-4 with TRBJ1-1, with D tentatively TRBD1 (5 bases). The CDR3 consists of 13 residues. Trimming took 5 bases from V and 1 from J, leaving 9 bases between them. Germline loops: CDR1 SGHNT, CDR2 YYREEE (reference sequence). CDR3: CASRYGQNTEAFF. The CDR3 coding sequence is TGTGCCAGCAGGTATGGACAGAACACTGAAGCTTTCTTT.

This chain uses TRBV6-1 with TRBJ2-2; D is uncertain. There are 11 residues in the CDR3. With 6 bases removed from V and 5 bases from J, the gap between germline ends came to 4 bases. Looked up from germline, CDR1 is MNHNS and CDR2 is SASEGT. For the CDR3, the DNA is TGTGCCAGCAGACGGACCGGGGAGCTGTTTTTT. It specifies CASRRTGELFF.

The CDR3 DNA is TGTGCCAGCAGCTTAACGGGGTTCAATCAGCCCCAGCATTTT. It is translated as CASSLTGFNQPQHF. J is TRBJ1-5 and V is TRBV11-2; D remains ambiguous. The germline gives CDR1 SGHAT, CDR2 FQNNGV. The CDR3 spans 14 residues. Between the trimmed V and J ends, which lost 2 bases and 3 bases, there was a span of 8 bases.

This rearrangement joins TRBV5-4 to TRBJ2-6; no clear D gene. Trimming shortened V by 7 bases and J by 2 bases, and 7 bases separated the two germline ends. The CDR3 runs 13 residues. Germline-derived CDR1 and CDR2 are SGHNT and YYREEE (reference sequence). The CDR3 region has the DNA TGTGCCAGCTCTTCTGCTGGGGCCAACGTCCTGACTTTC. As protein: CASSSAGANVLTF.

The genes are TRBV11-1 and TRBJ2-1; D ambiguous. This CDR3 comprises 12 residues. From germline, CDR1 is SGHAT and CDR2 FQDESV (reference sequence). Trimming stripped 5 bases from V and 4 bases from J, with 6 bases between. The CDR3 protein is CASSPGYNEQFF. Written as DNA, the CDR3 is TGTGCCAGCAGCCCCGGGTACAATGAGCAGTTCTTC.